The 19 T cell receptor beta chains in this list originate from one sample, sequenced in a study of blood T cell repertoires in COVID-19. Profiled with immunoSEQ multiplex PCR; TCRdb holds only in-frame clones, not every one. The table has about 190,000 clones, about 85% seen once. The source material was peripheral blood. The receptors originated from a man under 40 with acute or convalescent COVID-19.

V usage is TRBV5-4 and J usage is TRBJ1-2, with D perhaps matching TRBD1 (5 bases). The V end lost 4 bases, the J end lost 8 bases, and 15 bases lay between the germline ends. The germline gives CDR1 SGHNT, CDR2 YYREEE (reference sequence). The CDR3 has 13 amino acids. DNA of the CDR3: TGTGCCAGCAGCACCCCCGGGGGTCCGGGCTACACCTTC. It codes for CASSTPGGPGYTF.

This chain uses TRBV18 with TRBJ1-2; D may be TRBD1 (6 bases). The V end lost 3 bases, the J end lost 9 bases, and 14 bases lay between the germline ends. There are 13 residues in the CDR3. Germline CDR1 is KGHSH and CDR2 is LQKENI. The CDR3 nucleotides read TGTGCCAGCTCACCTTCACAGGGTACGAGCTACACCTTC. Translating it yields CASSPSQGTSYTF.

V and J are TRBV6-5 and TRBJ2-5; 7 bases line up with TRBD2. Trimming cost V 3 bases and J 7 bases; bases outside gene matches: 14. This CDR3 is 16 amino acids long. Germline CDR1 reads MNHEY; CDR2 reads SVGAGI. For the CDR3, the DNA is TGTGCCAGCAGTTATAGTGGGACTACAGGTTCGGGGACCCAGTACTTC. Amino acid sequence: CASSYSGTTGSGTQYF.

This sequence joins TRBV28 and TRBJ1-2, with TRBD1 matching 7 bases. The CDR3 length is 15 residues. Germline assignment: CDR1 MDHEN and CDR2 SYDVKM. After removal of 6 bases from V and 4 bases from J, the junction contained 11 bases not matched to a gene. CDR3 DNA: TGTGCCAGCAGGTACCCCGGGACAGCCTCCTATGGCTACACCTTC. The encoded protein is CASRYPGTASYGYTF.

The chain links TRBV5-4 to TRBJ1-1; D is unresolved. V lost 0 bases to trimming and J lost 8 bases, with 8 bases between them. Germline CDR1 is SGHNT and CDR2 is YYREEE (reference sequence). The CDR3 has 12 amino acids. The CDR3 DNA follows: TGTGCCAGCAGCTTGGTGGGCAGGGAAGCTTTCTTT. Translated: CASSLVGREAFF.

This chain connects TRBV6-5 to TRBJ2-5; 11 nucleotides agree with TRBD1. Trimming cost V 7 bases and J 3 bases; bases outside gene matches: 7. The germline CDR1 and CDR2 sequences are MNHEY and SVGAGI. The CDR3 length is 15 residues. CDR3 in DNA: TGTGCCAGCATAAGGACAGGGGGCCGAAAAGAGACCCAGTACTTC. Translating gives CASIRTGGRKETQYF.

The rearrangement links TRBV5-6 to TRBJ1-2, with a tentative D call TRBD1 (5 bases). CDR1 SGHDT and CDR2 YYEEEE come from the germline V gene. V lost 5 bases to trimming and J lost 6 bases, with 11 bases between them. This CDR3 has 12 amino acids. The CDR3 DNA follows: TGTGCCAGCAGTCTCTCAGGGAATGGCTACACCTTC. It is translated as CASSLSGNGYTF.

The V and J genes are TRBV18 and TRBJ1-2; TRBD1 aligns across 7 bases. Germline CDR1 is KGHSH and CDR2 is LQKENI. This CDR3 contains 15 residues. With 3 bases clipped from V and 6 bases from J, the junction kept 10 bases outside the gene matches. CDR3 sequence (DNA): TGTGCCAGCTCACCTGTATTAGGGGGCGCAAATGGCTACACCTTC. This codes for CASSPVLGGANGYTF. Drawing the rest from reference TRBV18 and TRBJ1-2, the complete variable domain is NAGVMQNPRHLVRRRGQEARLRCSPMKGHSHVYWYRQLPEEGLKFMVYLQKENIIDESGMPKERFSAEFPKEGPSILRIQQVVRGDSAAYFCASSPVLGGANGYTFGSGTRLTVV.

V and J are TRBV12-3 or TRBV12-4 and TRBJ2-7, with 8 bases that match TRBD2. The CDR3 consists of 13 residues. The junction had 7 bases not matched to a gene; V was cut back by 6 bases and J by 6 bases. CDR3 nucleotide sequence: TGTGCCAGCAGATGGACTAGCTTAGGCGAGCAGTACTTC. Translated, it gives CASRWTSLGEQYF.

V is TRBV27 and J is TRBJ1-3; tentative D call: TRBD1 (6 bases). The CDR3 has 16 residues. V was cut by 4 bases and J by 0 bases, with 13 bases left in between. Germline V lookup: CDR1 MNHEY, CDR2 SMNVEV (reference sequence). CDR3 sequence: CASSSRTVSSGNTIYF. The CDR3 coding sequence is TGTGCCAGCAGTTCAAGGACAGTGTCCTCTGGAAACACCATATATTTT.

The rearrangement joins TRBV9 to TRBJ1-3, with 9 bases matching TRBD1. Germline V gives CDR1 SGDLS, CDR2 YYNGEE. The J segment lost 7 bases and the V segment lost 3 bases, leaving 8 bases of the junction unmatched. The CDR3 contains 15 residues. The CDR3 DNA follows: TGTGCCAGCAGCGCCGAACAGGGGGCCGGTAACACCATATATTTT. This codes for CASSAEQGAGNTIYF.

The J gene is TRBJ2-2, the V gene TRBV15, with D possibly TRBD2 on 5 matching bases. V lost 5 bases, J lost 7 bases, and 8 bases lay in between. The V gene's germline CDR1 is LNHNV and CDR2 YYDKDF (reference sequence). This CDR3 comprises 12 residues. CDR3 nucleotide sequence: TGTGCCACCAGCTTTGGGAGCGGGGAGCTGTTTTTT. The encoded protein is CATSFGSGELFF.

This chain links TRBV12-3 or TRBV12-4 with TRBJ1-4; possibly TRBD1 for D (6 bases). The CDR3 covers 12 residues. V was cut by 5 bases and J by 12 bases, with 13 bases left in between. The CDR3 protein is CASSLRQVELFF. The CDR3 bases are TGTGCCAGCAGTCTCCGACAGGTCGAACTGTTTTTT.

CDR3 amino acids: CASRSVPRQTNEKLFF. CDR3 DNA: TGTGCCAGCCGGAGTGTGCCCAGACAGACTAATGAAAAACTGTTTTTT. This chain joins TRBV27 and TRBJ1-4; maybe TRBD1 (5 bases). In germline, CDR1 is MNHEY, CDR2 SMNVEV (reference sequence). Trimming took 8 bases from V and 2 from J, leaving 18 bases between them. CDR3 length: 16 residues.

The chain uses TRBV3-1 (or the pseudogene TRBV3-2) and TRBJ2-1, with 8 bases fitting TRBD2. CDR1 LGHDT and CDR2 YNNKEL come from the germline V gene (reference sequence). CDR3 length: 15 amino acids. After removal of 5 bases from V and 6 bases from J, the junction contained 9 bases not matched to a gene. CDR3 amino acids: CASSYSGSTFNEQFF. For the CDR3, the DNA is TGTGCCAGCAGCTACAGCGGGAGTACGTTCAATGAGCAGTTCTTC.

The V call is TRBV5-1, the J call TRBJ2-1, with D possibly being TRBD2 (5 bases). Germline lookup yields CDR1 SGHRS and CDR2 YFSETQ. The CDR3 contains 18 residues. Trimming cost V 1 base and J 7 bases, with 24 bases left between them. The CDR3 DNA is TGCGCCAGCAGCTTGATCGTAGGAATAGCCGGAGGAGGTAATGAGCAGTTCTTC. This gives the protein CASSLIVGIAGGGNEQFF.

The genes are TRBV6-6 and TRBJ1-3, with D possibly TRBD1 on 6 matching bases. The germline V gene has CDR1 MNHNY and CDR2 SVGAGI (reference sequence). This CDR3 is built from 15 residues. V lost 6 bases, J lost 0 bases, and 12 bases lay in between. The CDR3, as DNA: TGTGCCAGCAGAACAGGGTTACTCTCTGGAAACACCATATATTTT. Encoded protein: CASRTGLLSGNTIYF.

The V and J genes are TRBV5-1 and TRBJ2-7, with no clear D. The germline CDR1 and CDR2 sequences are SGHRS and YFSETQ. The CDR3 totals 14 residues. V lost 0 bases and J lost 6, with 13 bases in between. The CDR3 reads CASSLDEARGEQYF. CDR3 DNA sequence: TGCGCCAGCAGCTTGGACGAGGCCCGAGGCGAGCAGTACTTC.

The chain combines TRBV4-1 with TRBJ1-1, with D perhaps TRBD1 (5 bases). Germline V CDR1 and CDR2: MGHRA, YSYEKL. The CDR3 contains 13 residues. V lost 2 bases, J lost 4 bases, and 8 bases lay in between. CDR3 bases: TGCGCCAGCAGCCAACCCAGGGCCACTGAAGCTTTCTTT. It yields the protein CASSQPRATEAFF.